Listed below are T cell receptor beta chains from one sample, sequenced in a study of T cell responses to AZD1222 COVID-19 vaccine. Produced via immunoSEQ multiplex PCR; TCRdb's table is partial and in-frame only. The sample has 130,000 to 150,000 clones, about nine tenths seen once. The sample in question was peripheral blood, obtained on day 0 of AZD1222 vaccination. These receptors all come from an adult in good health. CDR3s include the opening cysteine and the closing phenylalanine or tryptophan. The D gene is left open where the match is weak. Only some rows state a clone size, as once, few, many or a class for expanded clones.

clone size,D gene,J gene,V gene,CDR3 protein,CDR3 DNA
.,TRBD2,TRBJ2-7,TRBV4-2,CASSQTSFGEQYF,TGTGCCAGCAGCCAGACTAGCTTCGGCGAGCAGTACTTC
.,TRBD1,TRBJ1-1,TRBV18,CASSLTTGGTEAFF,TGTGCCAGCTCACTAACTACAGGGGGCACTGAAGCTTTCTTT
.,TRBD2,TRBJ2-1,TRBV24-1,CATSEPVGNGRAAEQFF,TGTGCCACCAGTGAACCGGTTGGTAACGGGAGGGCCGCCGAGCAGTTCTTC
.,.,TRBJ1-2,TRBV5-1,CASSEGGGTYGYTF,TGCGCCAGCAGTGAAGGAGGAGGAACCTATGGCTACACCTTC
.,.,TRBJ1-2,TRBV20-1,CSARDLYGYTF,TGCAGTGCTAGAGATCTCTATGGCTACACCTTC
once,.,TRBJ2-3,TRBV4-1,CASSSLETADTQYF,TGCGCCAGCAGCTCCCTCGAGACCGCAGATACGCAGTATTTT
.,TRBD2,TRBJ2-7,TRBV6-1,CASSDASGRVYEQYF,TGTGCCAGCAGTGACGCTAGCGGGAGGGTATACGAGCAGTACTTC
.,.,TRBJ1-1,TRBV4-2,CASSQDRFTEAFF,TGTGCCAGCAGCCAAGATCGGTTCACTGAAGCTTTCTTT
.,.,TRBJ1-5,TRBV28,CASTQNLGAGQPQHF,TGTGCCAGCACCCAGAATCTGGGGGCGGGTCAGCCCCAGCATTTT
.,.,TRBJ1-2,TRBV6-2/TRBV6-3,CASSSEQGAYGYTF,TGTGCCAGCAGTTCCGAACAGGGAGCCTATGGCTACACCTTC
.,.,TRBJ2-2,TRBV6-2/TRBV6-3,CASSTNTGELFF,TGTGCCAGCAGTACGAACACCGGGGAGCTGTTTTTT
once,.,TRBJ2-1,TRBV5-7,CASSLVRWAGNSYNEQFF,TGTGCCAGCAGCTTGGTGAGGTGGGCGGGAAACTCCTACAATGAGCAGTTCTTC
.,TRBD1,TRBJ1-3,TRBV19,CASEGQGRGNTIYF,TGTGCCAGCGAGGGACAGGGTCGTGGAAACACCATATATTTT
few,TRBD1,TRBJ2-7,TRBV19,CASSAGQGDEQYF,TGTGCCAGTAGTGCAGGACAGGGCGACGAGCAGTACTTC
.,TRBD1,TRBJ1-6,TRBV5-5,CASSPGQGKSPLHF,TGTGCCAGCAGTCCGGGACAGGGTAAATCACCCCTCCACTTT
.,.,TRBJ1-2,TRBV15,CATSSRTDYGYTF,TGTGCCACCAGCAGCCGGACAGATTATGGCTACACCTTC
.,.,TRBJ1-1,TRBV6-2/TRBV6-3,CASSYSRVAKGQSAFF,TGTGCCAGCAGTTACTCGAGGGTTGCGAAGGGACAAAGCGCTTTCTTT
.,.,TRBJ1-5,TRBV27,CASSWGVNQPQHF,TGTGCCAGCAGTTGGGGGGTCAATCAGCCCCAGCATTTT
.,TRBD1,TRBJ1-5,TRBV7-2,CASSPTGTGVIQPQHF,TGTGCCAGCAGCCCTACCGGGACAGGGGTGATTCAGCCCCAGCATTTT
.,.,TRBJ2-1,TRBV7-2,CASSLDGEQFF,TGTGCCAGCAGCTTAGACGGTGAGCAGTTCTTC
.,.,TRBJ2-6,TRBV27,CASSYFGVQGFSGANVLTF,TGTGCCAGCAGTTATTTCGGGGTACAGGGCTTTTCTGGGGCCAACGTCCTGACTTTC
.,TRBD1,TRBJ2-1,TRBV5-1,CASRRDRGSYNEQFF,TGCGCCAGCAGACGAGACAGGGGCTCCTACAATGAGCAGTTCTTC
.,.,TRBJ1-5,TRBV7-2,CASSLVGGRNQPQHF,TGTGCCAGCAGCCTGGTGGGGGGCCGCAATCAGCCCCAGCATTTT
.,.,TRBJ1-1,TRBV12-3/TRBV12-4,CASSLTGNTEAFF,TGTGCCAGCAGCCTGACAGGGAACACTGAAGCTTTCTTT
.,.,TRBJ1-6,TRBV6-5,CASIEGYNSPLHF,TGTGCCAGCATCGAGGGGTATAATTCACCCCTCCACTTT
.,.,TRBJ1-4,TRBV30,CAWSVTWGNEKLFF,TGTGCCTGGAGTGTAACCTGGGGGAATGAAAAACTGTTTTTT
.,TRBD1,TRBJ1-1,TRBV6-1,CASSEALGQALYSVPF,TGTGCCAGCAGTGAAGCTTTGGGACAGGCCCTGTATTCTGTACCCTTT
.,TRBD1,TRBJ1-1,TRBV30,CACGQGYTEAFF,TGTGCCTGTGGACAGGGATATACTGAAGCTTTCTTT
.,.,TRBJ2-3,TRBV7-2,CASSPSPSTDTQYF,TGTGCCAGCAGCCCCTCCCCAAGCACAGATACGCAGTATTTT
.,.,TRBJ1-2,TRBV21-1,CASSNGQGVDGYTF,TGTGCCAGCAGCAATGGACAGGGTGTGGATGGCTACACCTTC
few,TRBD1,TRBJ1-4,TRBV12-5,CASGLGQGLREKLFF,TGTGCTAGTGGTTTGGGACAGGGGCTACGTGAAAAACTGTTTTTT
few,TRBD1,TRBJ2-6,TRBV20-1,CSASQQQGATSGANVLTF,TGCAGTGCTAGTCAACAACAGGGGGCCACCTCTGGGGCCAACGTCCTGACTTTC
.,.,TRBJ1-4,TRBV7-8,CASSLSETTNEKLFF,TGTGCCAGCAGCTTAAGTGAGACAACTAATGAAAAACTGTTTTTT
.,.,TRBJ1-2,TRBV30,CAWSPFNWYRDLDGYTF,TGTGCCTGGAGTCCCTTTAATTGGTACAGGGACCTAGATGGCTACACCTTC
once,TRBD1,TRBJ1-1,TRBV27,CASSSWTGVYTEAFF,TGTGCCAGCAGTTCTTGGACAGGCGTGTATACTGAAGCTTTCTTT
.,TRBD1,TRBJ1-2,TRBV24-1,CATSGQGALYGYTF,TGTGCCACCAGCGGTCAGGGGGCCCTCTATGGCTACACCTTC
.,.,TRBJ1-4,TRBV4-3,CASSQDPPGHATNEKLFF,TGCGCCAGCAGCCAAGATCCCCCGGGGCACGCAACTAATGAAAAACTGTTTTTT
.,TRBD1,TRBJ1-1,TRBV4-1,CASSQQRQGRTEAFF,TGCGCCAGCAGCCAACAAAGACAGGGTCGGACTGAAGCTTTCTTT
.,.,TRBJ2-7,TRBV4-1,CASSQDKSGSSYEQYF,TGCGCCAGCAGCCAAGATAAAAGCGGTAGCTCCTACGAGCAGTACTTC
.,.,TRBJ1-5,TRBV7-8,CASSLVFTGRSNQPQHF,TGTGCCAGCAGCTTAGTCTTTACGGGGAGGAGCAATCAGCCCCAGCATTTT
.,.,TRBJ2-3,TRBV10-3,CAISGGASGADTQYF,TGTGCCATCAGTGGTGGAGCCTCGGGGGCAGATACGCAGTATTTT
.,.,TRBJ1-2,TRBV10-1,CASKQSRFYYGYTF,TGCGCCAGCAAACAATCCAGGTTCTACTATGGCTACACCTTC
.,.,TRBJ1-5,TRBV7-2,CASSLVLDQPQHF,TGTGCCAGCAGCTTAGTTTTGGATCAGCCCCAGCATTTT
.,TRBD2,TRBJ2-3,TRBV10-1,CASSKYFETSGGAEADTQYF,TGCGCCAGCAGCAAGTACTTTGAGACTAGCGGGGGGGCCGAGGCAGATACGCAGTATTTT